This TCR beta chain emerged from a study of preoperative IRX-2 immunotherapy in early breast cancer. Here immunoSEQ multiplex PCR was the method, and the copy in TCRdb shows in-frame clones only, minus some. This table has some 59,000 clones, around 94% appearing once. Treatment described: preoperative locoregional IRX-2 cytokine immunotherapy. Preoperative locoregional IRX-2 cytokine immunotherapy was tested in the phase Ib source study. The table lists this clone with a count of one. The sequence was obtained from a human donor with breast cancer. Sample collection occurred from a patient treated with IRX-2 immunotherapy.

The CDR3 nucleotides are TGTGCCAGCAGCCCTTGGGACAGGGACTACGAGCAGTACTTC. It codes for CASSPWDRDYEQYF. This chain joins TRBV5-8 and TRBJ2-5; the match to TRBD1 covers 9 bases. The J call may be mistaken, given a closer DNA end match to TRBJ2-7. The length of the CDR3 is 14 residues. Germline loops: CDR1 SGHTS, CDR2 YDEGEE.